Below, 5 T cell receptor beta chains from the same sample are listed, as sequenced in a study of cytomegalovirus exposure and HLA in healthy donors. The PCR used 60 Vbeta and 13 Jbeta primers. Data came from immunoSEQ multiplex PCR; TCRdb stores just in-frame clones and leaves some out. The data contain around 150,000 clones, about 70% of them singletons. The specimen was PBMCs. The receptors derive from a woman aged 40 to 50 in good health and CMV-seronegative.

This sequence joins TRBV7-8 and TRBJ1-1; TRBD1 aligns across 8 bases. The CDR3 consists of 13 residues. The V segment lost 8 bases and the J segment 4 bases; nucleotides outside the gene matches: 6. CDR1 and CDR2 (germline): SGHVS, FQNEAQ. CDR3 coding DNA: TGTGCCAGCTCGGACAGGGTAATCACTGAAGCTTTCTTT. Protein: CASSDRVITEAFF.

The rearrangement joins TRBV30 to TRBJ1-4, with 7 nucleotides matching TRBD1. The CDR3 spans 13 residues. The V gene's germline CDR1 is GTSNPN and CDR2 SVGIG (reference sequence). J gave up 5 bases and V 8 bases, and 8 bases lay outside the gene matches. The CDR3 bases are TGTGCCGGGGCCCGGGACAGAAATGAAAAACTGTTTTTT. This encodes CAGARDRNEKLFF.

This clone was observed a few times. The chain employs TRBV4-1 and TRBJ2-5; 7 positions match TRBD2. The V segment lost 2 bases and the J segment 0 bases; nucleotides outside the gene matches: 12. This CDR3 contains 18 residues. From germline, CDR1 is MGHRA and CDR2 YSYEKL. CDR3 DNA sequence: TGCGCCAGCAGCCAACCGTTGGTGCGGGGGTACAACCAAGAGACCCAGTACTTC. Its translation is CASSQPLVRGYNQETQYF.

This clone was counted once. The rearrangement links TRBV19 to TRBJ2-2, with D perhaps TRBD2 (6 bases). Germline CDR1 is LNHDA and CDR2 is SQIVND (reference sequence). This CDR3 spans 15 amino acids. V lost 3 bases to trimming and J lost 4 bases, with 12 bases between them. CDR3 loop: CASSMVGRGTGELFF. CDR3 DNA: TGTGCCAGTAGTATGGTGGGGCGGGGCACCGGGGAGCTGTTTTTT.

The genes are TRBV5-1 and TRBJ2-1, with TRBD2 matching 12 bases. V trimming: 7 bases; J trimming: 4 bases; junction bases outside the gene matches: 6. This CDR3 comprises 15 residues. From germline, CDR1 is SGHRS and CDR2 YFSETQ. The CDR3 reads CASGGLAGSYNEQFF. In nucleotides, the CDR3 is TGCGCCAGCGGCGGACTAGCGGGATCATACAATGAGCAGTTCTTC.